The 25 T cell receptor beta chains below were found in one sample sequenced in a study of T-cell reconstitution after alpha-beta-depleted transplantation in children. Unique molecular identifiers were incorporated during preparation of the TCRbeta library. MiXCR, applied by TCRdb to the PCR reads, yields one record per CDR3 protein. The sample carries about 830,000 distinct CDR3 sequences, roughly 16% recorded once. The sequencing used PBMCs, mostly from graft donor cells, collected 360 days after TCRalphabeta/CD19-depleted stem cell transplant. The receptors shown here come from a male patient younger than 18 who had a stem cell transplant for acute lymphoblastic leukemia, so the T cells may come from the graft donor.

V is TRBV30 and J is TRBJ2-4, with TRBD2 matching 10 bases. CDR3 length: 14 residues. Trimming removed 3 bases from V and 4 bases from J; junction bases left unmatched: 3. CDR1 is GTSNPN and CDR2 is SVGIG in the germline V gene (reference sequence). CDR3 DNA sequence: TGTGCCTGGAGCCTAGCGGGAGTTAAAAACATTCAGTACTTC. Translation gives CAWSLAGVKNIQYF.

This CDR3 reads CASSLTTQGWDYGYTF. For the CDR3, the DNA is TGTGCCAGCAGCCTAACGACCCAGGGATGGGACTATGGCTACACCTTC. This chain joins TRBV12-3 or TRBV12-4 and TRBJ1-2, with D perhaps matching TRBD1 (5 bases). Trimming shortened V by 6 bases and J by 3 bases, and 20 bases separated the two germline ends. The CDR3 covers 16 residues.

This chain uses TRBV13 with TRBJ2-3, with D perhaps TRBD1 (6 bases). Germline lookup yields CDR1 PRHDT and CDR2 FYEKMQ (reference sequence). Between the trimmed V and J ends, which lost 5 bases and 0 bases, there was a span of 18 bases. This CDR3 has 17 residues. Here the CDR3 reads CASSPQPGHLSTDTQYF. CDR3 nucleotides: TGTGCCAGCAGCCCCCAACCGGGACACCTTAGCACAGATACGCAGTATTTT. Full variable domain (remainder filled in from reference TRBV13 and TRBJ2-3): AAGVIQSPRHLIKEKRETATLKCYPIPRHDTVYWYQQGPGQDPQFLISFYEKMQSDKGSIPDRFSAQQFSDYHSELNMSSLELGDSALYFCASSPQPGHLSTDTQYFGPGTRLTVL.

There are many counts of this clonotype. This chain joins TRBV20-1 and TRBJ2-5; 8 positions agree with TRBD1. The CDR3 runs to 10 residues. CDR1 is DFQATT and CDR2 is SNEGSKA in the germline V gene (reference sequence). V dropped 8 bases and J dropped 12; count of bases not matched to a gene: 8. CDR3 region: CSPRQGIEYF. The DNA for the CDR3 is TGCAGTCCCCGACAGGGGATAGAGTACTTC.

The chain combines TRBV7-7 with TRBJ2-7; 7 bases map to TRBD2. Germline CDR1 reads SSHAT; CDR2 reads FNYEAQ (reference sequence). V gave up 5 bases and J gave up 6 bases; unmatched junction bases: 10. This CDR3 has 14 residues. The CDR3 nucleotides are TGTGCCAGCAGCCCAGCGGGGTCCCCGGGCGAGCAGTACTTC. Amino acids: CASSPAGSPGEQYF.

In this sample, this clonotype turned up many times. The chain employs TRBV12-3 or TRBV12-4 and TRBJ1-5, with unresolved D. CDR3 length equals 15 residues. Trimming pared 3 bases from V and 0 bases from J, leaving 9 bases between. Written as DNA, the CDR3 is TGTGCCAGCAGTTTGGAGCTTTATAGCAATCAGCCCCAGCATTTT. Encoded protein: CASSLELYSNQPQHF.

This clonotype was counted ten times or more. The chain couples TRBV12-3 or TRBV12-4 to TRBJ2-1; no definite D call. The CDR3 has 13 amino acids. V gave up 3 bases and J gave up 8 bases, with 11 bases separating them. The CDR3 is CASSFPGGYEQFF. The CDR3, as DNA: TGTGCCAGCAGTTTCCCTGGCGGCTATGAGCAGTTCTTC.

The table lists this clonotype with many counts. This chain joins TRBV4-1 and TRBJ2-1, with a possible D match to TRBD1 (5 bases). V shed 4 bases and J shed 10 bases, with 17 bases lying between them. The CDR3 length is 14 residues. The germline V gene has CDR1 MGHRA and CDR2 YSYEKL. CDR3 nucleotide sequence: TGCGCCAGCAGCCCTCCACAGGAAGCTTGGGAGCAGTTCTTC. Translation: CASSPPQEAWEQFF.

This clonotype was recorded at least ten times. CDR3 in DNA: TGTGCCAGCTTTGGGGATCCCTACGAGCAGTACTTC. Amino acid sequence: CASFGDPYEQYF. The chain employs TRBV6-5 and TRBJ2-7; D is unclear. Trimming shortened V by 8 bases and J by 2 bases, and 10 bases separated the two germline ends. The CDR3 has 12 residues. The germline gives CDR1 MNHEY, CDR2 SVGAGI.

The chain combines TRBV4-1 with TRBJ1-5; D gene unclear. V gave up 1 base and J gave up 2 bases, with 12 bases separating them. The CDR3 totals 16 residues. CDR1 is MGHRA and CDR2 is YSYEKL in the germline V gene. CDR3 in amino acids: CASSQAHSAGNQPQHF. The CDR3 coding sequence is TGCGCCAGCAGCCAAGCCCACAGTGCTGGCAATCAGCCCCAGCATTTT.

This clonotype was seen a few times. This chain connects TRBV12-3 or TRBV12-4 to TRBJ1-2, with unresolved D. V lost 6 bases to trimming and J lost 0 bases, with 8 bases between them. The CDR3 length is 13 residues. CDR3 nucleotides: TGTGCCAGCAGCCCCGTGGCTAACTATGGCTACACCTTC. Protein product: CASSPVANYGYTF.

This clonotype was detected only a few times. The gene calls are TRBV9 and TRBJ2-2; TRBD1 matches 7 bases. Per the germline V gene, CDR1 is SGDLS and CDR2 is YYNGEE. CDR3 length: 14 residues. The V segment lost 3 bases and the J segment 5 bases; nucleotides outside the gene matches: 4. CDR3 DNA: TGTGCCAGCAGCGAAGAACAGGGGACCGGGGAGCTGTTTTTT. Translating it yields CASSEEQGTGELFF.

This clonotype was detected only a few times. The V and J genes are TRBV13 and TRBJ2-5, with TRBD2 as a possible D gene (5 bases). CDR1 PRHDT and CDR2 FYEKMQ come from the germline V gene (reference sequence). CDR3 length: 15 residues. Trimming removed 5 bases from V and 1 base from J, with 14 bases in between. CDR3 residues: CASSPRVRAQETQYF. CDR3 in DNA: TGTGCCAGCAGCCCTCGAGTGAGGGCCCAAGAGACCCAGTACTTC.

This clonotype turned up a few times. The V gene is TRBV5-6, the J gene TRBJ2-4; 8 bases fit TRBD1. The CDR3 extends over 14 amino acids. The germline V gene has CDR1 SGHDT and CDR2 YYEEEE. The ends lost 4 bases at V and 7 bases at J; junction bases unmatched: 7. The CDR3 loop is CASSLRQGWNIQYF. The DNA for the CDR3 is TGTGCCAGCAGCCTCAGACAGGGGTGGAACATTCAGTACTTC.

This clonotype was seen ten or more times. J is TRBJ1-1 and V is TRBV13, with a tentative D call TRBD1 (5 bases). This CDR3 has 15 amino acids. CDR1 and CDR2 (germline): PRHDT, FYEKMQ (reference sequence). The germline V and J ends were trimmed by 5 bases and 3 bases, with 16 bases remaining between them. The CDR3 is CASSPRPGQDTEAFF. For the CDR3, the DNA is TGTGCCAGCAGCCCACGCCCAGGGCAGGACACTGAAGCTTTCTTT.

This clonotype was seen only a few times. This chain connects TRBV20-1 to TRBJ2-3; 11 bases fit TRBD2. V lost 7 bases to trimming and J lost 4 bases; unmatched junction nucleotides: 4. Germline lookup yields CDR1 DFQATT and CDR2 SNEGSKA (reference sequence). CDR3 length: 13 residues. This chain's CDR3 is CSELAGESDTQYF. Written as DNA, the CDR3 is TGCAGTGAACTAGCGGGAGAGTCAGATACGCAGTATTTT.

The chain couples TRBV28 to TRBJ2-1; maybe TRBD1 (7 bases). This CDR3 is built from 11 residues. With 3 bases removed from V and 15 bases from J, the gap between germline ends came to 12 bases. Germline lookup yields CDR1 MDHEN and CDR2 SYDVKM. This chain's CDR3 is CASSFRGDPFF. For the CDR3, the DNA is TGTGCCAGCAGTTTCAGGGGGGATCCGTTCTTC.

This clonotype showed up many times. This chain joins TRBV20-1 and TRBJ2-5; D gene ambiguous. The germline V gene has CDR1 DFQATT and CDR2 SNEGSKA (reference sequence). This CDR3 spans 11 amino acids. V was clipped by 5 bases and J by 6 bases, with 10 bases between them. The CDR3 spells CSAPRRQTQYF. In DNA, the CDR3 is TGCAGTGCTCCCAGGAGACAGACCCAGTACTTC.

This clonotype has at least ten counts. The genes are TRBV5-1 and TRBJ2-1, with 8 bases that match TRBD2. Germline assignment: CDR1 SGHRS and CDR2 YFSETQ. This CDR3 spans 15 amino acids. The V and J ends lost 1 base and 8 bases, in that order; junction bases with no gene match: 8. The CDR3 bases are TGCGCCAGCAGCTTGAGGGGACTAGAGCTGGATGAGCAGTTCTTC. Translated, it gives CASSLRGLELDEQFF.

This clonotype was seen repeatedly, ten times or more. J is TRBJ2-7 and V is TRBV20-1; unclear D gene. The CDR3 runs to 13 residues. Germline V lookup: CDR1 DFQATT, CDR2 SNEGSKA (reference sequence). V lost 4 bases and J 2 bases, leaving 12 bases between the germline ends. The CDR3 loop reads CSANEKIPYEQYF. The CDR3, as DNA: TGCAGTGCTAACGAAAAGATCCCCTACGAGCAGTACTTC.

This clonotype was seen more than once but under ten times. CDR3 sequence (DNA): TGTGCCAGCAGTTTTAGGAGTGGGACTGAAGCTTTCTTT. This sequence encodes CASSFRSGTEAFF. The chain links TRBV12-3 or TRBV12-4 to TRBJ1-1; D call uncertain. CDR3 length: 13 amino acids. V was clipped by 3 bases and J by 5 bases, with 10 bases between them.

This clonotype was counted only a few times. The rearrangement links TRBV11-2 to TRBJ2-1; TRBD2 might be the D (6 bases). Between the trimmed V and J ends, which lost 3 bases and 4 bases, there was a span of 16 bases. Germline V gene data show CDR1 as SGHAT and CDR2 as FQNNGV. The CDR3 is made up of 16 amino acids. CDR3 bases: TGTGCCAGCAGCTTTGGTTCGGGGGAGTGGTACAATGAGCAGTTCTTC. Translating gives CASSFGSGEWYNEQFF.

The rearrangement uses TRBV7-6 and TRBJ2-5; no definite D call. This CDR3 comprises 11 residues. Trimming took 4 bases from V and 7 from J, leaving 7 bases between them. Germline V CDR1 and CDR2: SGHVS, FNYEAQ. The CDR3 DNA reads TGTGCCAGCAGCTCATCCGCGACCCAGTACTTC. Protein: CASSSSATQYF.

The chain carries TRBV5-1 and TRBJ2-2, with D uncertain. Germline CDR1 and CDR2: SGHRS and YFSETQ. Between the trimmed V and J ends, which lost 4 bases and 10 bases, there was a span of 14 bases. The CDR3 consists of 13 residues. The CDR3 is CASSMTQFEELFF. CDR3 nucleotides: TGCGCCAGCAGCATGACCCAATTCGAGGAGCTGTTTTTT.

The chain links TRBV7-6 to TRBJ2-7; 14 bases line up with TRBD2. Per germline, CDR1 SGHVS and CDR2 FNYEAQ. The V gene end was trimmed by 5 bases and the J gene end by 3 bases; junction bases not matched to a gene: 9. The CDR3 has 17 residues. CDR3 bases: TGTGCCAGCAGCGCAACCGGGACTAGCGGGAGTGGCTACGAGCAGTACTTC. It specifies CASSATGTSGSGYEQYF.